This T cell receptor beta chain was profiled in a study of T cells of healthy individuals (dated by TCRdb to the late 2010s). The library was obtained by 5' RACE. Sequencing was carried out with an Illumina MiSeq. TCRdb passed the public sequencing reads through fastp at Q25 and MiXCR, retaining productive beta sequences. Rows matching on CDR3 protein sequence are summarized as one entry with the most common DNA and genes. Present in this sample are 100,000 or so distinct CDR3 sequences, about 16% of which were seen just once. 6.2% of the sample belongs to the ten largest clones. This clonotype was seen once. Its antigen specificity is not known. No base qualities exist here, and no much larger clone lies one base off it. Evidence from a single read is weak. The CDR3 has 13 amino acids, counting the end cysteine and phenylalanine. Only the CDR3 region is kept as DNA, spanning 39 bases read in frame from base 1. Based on the germline V gene (reference sequence), the CDR1 and CDR2 sequences are DFQATT and SNEGSKA. V is cut by 5 bases and J by 3 bases, and the space between the germline ends is 14 bases.

The chain is assembled from TRBV20-1 and TRBJ2-7; matching of 6 bases hints at TRBD1 as the D gene. The source is a human donor in good health. The encoded CDR3 is CSAETPDSYEQYF. Here is the DNA: TGCAGTGCTGAAACCCCGGACAGCTACGAGCAGTACTTC.